Shown below are 27 T cell receptor beta chains from a single sample sequenced in a study of blood T cell repertoires in COVID-19. The method was immunoSEQ multiplex PCR; TCRdb's version includes in-frame clones alone and lacks a portion of them. The sample lists 40,000 to 50,000 clones, about 85% occurring once. What was sequenced was PBMCs or T cells enriched from blood (not recorded which). The source is a woman aged 45-65 years who had recovered from COVID-19.

The chain combines TRBV27 with TRBJ2-7, with TRBD1 identical over 7 bases. Trimming removed 2 bases from V and 3 bases from J; junction bases left unmatched: 10. Germline-derived CDR1 and CDR2 are MNHEY and SMNVEV (reference sequence). This CDR3 is built from 16 residues. CDR3: CASSLRPTGRIYEQYF. CDR3 DNA: TGTGCCAGCAGTTTACGACCGACAGGGAGAATCTACGAGCAGTACTTC.

Note on this clone: Compared with germline, one end of the junction differs, possibly owing to a read error. The chain uses TRBV7-7 and TRBJ2-3, with TRBD2 identical over 15 bases. Germline CDR1 and CDR2: SSHAT and FNYEAQ (reference sequence). This CDR3 contains 16 residues. CDR3 sequence (DNA): TGTGCTAGCAGCTTCGGACTAGCGGGAGGGTCGGATACGCAGTATTTT. It translates to CASSFGLAGGSDTQYF.

The chain links TRBV6-6 to TRBJ2-2; TRBD1 matches at 9 bases. Germline assignment: CDR1 MNHNY and CDR2 SVGAGI (reference sequence). The CDR3 is made up of 16 amino acids. Germline trimming cut 4 bases from V and 5 bases from J; bases unmatched to any gene: 8. The CDR3 DNA sequence: TGTGCCAGCAGTTTGTCGGGACAGGGTCGAACCGGGGAGCTGTTTTTT. Protein product: CASSLSGQGRTGELFF.

Comments on this clone: Mismatch with germline at one junction end may stem from a read error. The chain is built from TRBV6-1 and TRBJ2-7, with TRBD2 identical over 9 bases. Germline V lookup: CDR1 MNHNS, CDR2 SASEGT. CDR3 size: 19 residues. CDR3 loop: CASSDLRGGMPSGAYGQYF. In DNA, the CDR3 is TGTGCCAGCAGTGACCTGCGCGGAGGTATGCCTAGCGGGGCGTACGGGCAGTACTTC.

This clone was seen a handful of times. The chain combines TRBV19 with TRBJ2-3; 9 positions match TRBD2. V lost 0 bases to trimming and J lost 7 bases; unmatched junction nucleotides: 5. This CDR3 has 15 amino acids. CDR1 LNHDA and CDR2 SQIVND come from the germline V gene (reference sequence). CDR3: CASSIEVSGSHTQYF. The CDR3 DNA reads as TGTGCCAGTAGTATAGAGGTTAGCGGGAGTCATACGCAGTATTTT. Variable domain in full (rest from reference TRBV19 and TRBJ2-3): DGGITQSPKYLFRKEGQNVTLSCEQNLNHDAMYWYRQDPGQGLRLIYYSQIVNDFQKGDIAEGYSVSREKKESFPLTVTSAQKNPTAFYLCASSIEVSGSHTQYFGPGTRLTVL.

The V call is TRBV7-6, the J call TRBJ2-3; possibly TRBD1 for D (5 bases). Trimming cost V 3 bases and J 4 bases, with 11 bases left between them. The CDR3 has 14 amino acids. Germline CDR1 and CDR2: SGHVS and FNYEAQ. The CDR3 loop is CASSFIQGADTQYF. CDR3 DNA: TGTGCCAGCAGCTTTATCCAGGGTGCAGATACGCAGTATTTT.

The chain couples TRBV6-5 to TRBJ1-5; TRBD1 might be the D (5 bases). Per germline, CDR1 MNHEY and CDR2 SVGAGI. Trimming took 2 bases from V and 0 from J, leaving 5 bases between them. The CDR3 consists of 14 residues. The CDR3, as DNA: TGTGCCAGCAGTTACGACAGTAGCAATCAGCCCCAGCATTTT. The encoded protein is CASSYDSSNQPQHF.

In its sample, this clone was seen a few times. The chain links TRBV29-1 to TRBJ2-7, with 7 bases that match TRBD2. CDR1 and CDR2 from the germline V gene are SQVTM and ANQGSEA. The CDR3 has 13 amino acids. With V trimmed by 6 bases and J by 7 bases, 12 bases remained unmatched. The CDR3 loop is CSVVSGYPEEQYF. The DNA for the CDR3 is TGCAGCGTAGTTAGCGGGTATCCGGAGGAGCAGTACTTC.

Written as DNA, the CDR3 is TGTGCCAGCAGCTTACGTTCGAGACAGTTCTTC. Encoded protein: CASSLRSRQFF. The V gene is TRBV7-2, the J gene TRBJ2-1; D is unresolved. The ends were cut back, 2 bases at V and 13 bases at J, with 9 bases in the middle. The germline CDR1 and CDR2 sequences are SGHTA and FQGNSA. The CDR3 runs to 11 residues.

The V and J genes are TRBV30 and TRBJ1-6; perhaps TRBD1 as D (6 bases). Germline CDR1 GTSNPN, CDR2 SVGIG (reference sequence). The CDR3 has 17 amino acids. Trimming shortened V by 0 bases and J by 7 bases, and 19 bases separated the two germline ends. Written as DNA, the CDR3 is TGTGCCTGGAGTGTAGGGGATGACAGGATCCTCAATTCACCCCTCCACTTT. Protein: CAWSVGDDRILNSPLHF.

V gene TRBV6-2 or TRBV6-3 combines with J gene TRBJ2-1; 7 bases match TRBD2. V shed 5 bases and J 2 bases; nucleotides not matched to a gene: 12. Germline V gives CDR1 MNHEY, CDR2 SVGEGT. This CDR3 comprises 17 residues. The CDR3 protein is CASSPRTSLGPYNEQFF. The CDR3 coding sequence is TGTGCCAGCAGTCCGAGGACTAGTTTAGGGCCCTACAATGAGCAGTTCTTC.

This clone appeared once. The V call is TRBV7-3, the J call TRBJ1-1; the D gene is possibly TRBD1 (5 bases). Deletions cut 5 bases from V and 3 bases from J, with 10 bases between. The CDR3 sequence is 13 residues long. Germline V gene lookup returns CDR1 SGHTA and CDR2 FQGTGA. The CDR3 nucleotides read TGTGCCAGCAGCCCGACAGTACACACTGAAGCTTTCTTT. Its protein is CASSPTVHTEAFF.

The V call is TRBV5-4, the J call TRBJ2-7; tentative D call: TRBD1 (6 bases). Per the germline V gene, CDR1 is SGHNT and CDR2 is YYREEE (reference sequence). The CDR3 consists of 13 residues. Between the trimmed V and J ends, which lost 9 bases and 2 bases, there was a span of 15 bases. The DNA for the CDR3 is TGTGCCACCCGACAGGTCGGGGCCTACGAGCAGTACTTC. Translated, it gives CATRQVGAYEQYF.

The CDR3 loop is CASSFLQGRDQPQHF. The CDR3 nucleotides read TGTGCCAGCAGCTTTTTACAGGGACGGGATCAGCCCCAGCATTTT. The chain couples TRBV2 to TRBJ1-5; TRBD1 might be the D (6 bases). This CDR3 is built from 15 residues. Germline V gives CDR1 SNHLY, CDR2 FYNNEI. Trimming left V 6 bases short and J 5 bases short, with 17 bases between.

This chain uses TRBV5-1 with TRBJ1-2, with D possibly being TRBD1 (6 bases). V lost 2 bases to trimming and J lost 8 bases, with 13 bases between them. The CDR3 extends over 13 amino acids. The germline V gene has CDR1 SGHRS and CDR2 YFSETQ. CDR3 protein: CASSFEGDGGYTF. The CDR3 nucleotides read TGCGCCAGCAGCTTCGAGGGGGATGGGGGCTACACCTTC.

The V call is TRBV15, the J call TRBJ1-2; TRBD1 is a possible D gene (6 bases). The CDR3 sequence is 15 residues long. Germline values: CDR1 LNHNV, CDR2 YYDKDF (reference sequence). With 2 bases removed from V and 8 bases from J, the gap between germline ends came to 18 bases. The CDR3: CATSRSRGQAGGYTF. CDR3 DNA sequence: TGTGCCACCAGCAGATCTCGGGGACAAGCAGGGGGCTACACCTTC.

V usage is TRBV29-1 and J usage is TRBJ2-1, with TRBD2 matching 10 bases. Germline CDR1 reads SQVTM; CDR2 reads ANQGSEA. The CDR3 totals 14 residues. Germline trimming cut 2 bases from V and 8 bases from J; bases unmatched to any gene: 6. CDR3 in amino acids: CSVEKLAGSHEQFF. The CDR3 DNA reads as TGCAGCGTTGAAAAACTAGCGGGATCCCATGAGCAGTTCTTC.

V and J are TRBV7-9 and TRBJ2-3, with D possibly TRBD1 on 6 matching bases. The CDR3 runs 15 residues. Trimming shortened V by 1 base and J by 0 bases, and 8 bases separated the two germline ends. Germline V gives CDR1 SEHNR, CDR2 FQNEAQ (reference sequence). The CDR3: CASSLGTVSTDTQYF. The CDR3 bases are TGTGCCAGCAGCTTAGGGACAGTGAGCACAGATACGCAGTATTTT.

The V gene is TRBV28, the J gene TRBJ1-4; weak D call: TRBD1 (6 bases). Trimming shortened V by 5 bases and J by 3 bases, and 13 bases separated the two germline ends. CDR3 length equals 15 residues. Germline CDR1 reads MDHEN; CDR2 reads SYDVKM. CDR3 loop: CASSKIGGPNEKLFF. As DNA, the CDR3 is TGTGCCAGCAGTAAGATAGGGGGACCTAATGAAAAACTGTTTTTT.

The V call is TRBV7-8, the J call TRBJ2-5, with 11 bases that match TRBD2. This CDR3 has 18 amino acids. Germline assignment: CDR1 SGHVS and CDR2 FQNEAQ. Unmatched junction bases numbered 10, after V lost 0 bases and J lost 4 bases. The CDR3 is CASSLARGLAGGGETQYF. In DNA, the CDR3 is TGTGCCAGCAGCTTAGCGAGGGGGCTAGCGGGAGGCGGAGAGACCCAGTACTTC.

The V gene is TRBV29-1, the J gene TRBJ1-5; D not resolved. The germline V gene encodes CDR1 SQVTM and CDR2 ANQGSEA. The CDR3 is 19 amino acids. V was cut by 6 bases and J by 0 bases, with 27 bases left in between. CDR3 residues: CSVPFEWQDRTYSNQPQHF. The CDR3 coding sequence is TGCAGCGTCCCCTTCGAGTGGCAGGACCGGACTTATAGCAATCAGCCCCAGCATTTT. Full variable domain (rest looked up from reference TRBV29-1 and TRBJ1-5): SAVISQKPSRDICQRGTSLTIQCQVDSQVTMMFWYRQQPGQSLTLIATANQGSEATYESGFVIDKFPISRPNLTFSTLTVSNMSPEDSSIYLCSVPFEWQDRTYSNQPQHFGDGTRLSIL.

The chain carries TRBV12-5 and TRBJ2-5; 10 bases map to TRBD1. The CDR3 is 16 residues long. Germline-derived CDR1 and CDR2 are LGHNT and FRNRAP. With 5 bases clipped from V and 4 bases from J, the junction kept 10 bases outside the gene matches. Here the CDR3 reads CASGPGTGVGLETQYF. CDR3 bases: TGTGCTAGTGGTCCCGGGACAGGGGTTGGGCTAGAGACCCAGTACTTC.

The chain combines TRBV7-8 with TRBJ2-2; perhaps TRBD1 as D (5 bases). The CDR3 is 17 amino acids. Trimming left V 0 bases short and J 4 bases short, with 15 bases between. Germline V gene data show CDR1 as SGHVS and CDR2 as FQNEAQ. The CDR3 DNA reads as TGTGCCAGCAGCTTAGCGTCAGGGAACAGCATCACCGGGGAGCTGTTTTTT. Amino acid sequence: CASSLASGNSITGELFF.

This clone was counted a single time. The genes are TRBV6-5 and TRBJ2-7; 9 nucleotides match TRBD1. CDR3 length equals 14 residues. V was pared by 5 bases and J by 4 bases, with 6 bases of the junction left unmatched. Germline CDR1 reads MNHEY; CDR2 reads SVGAGI. The CDR3 sequence: CASSPGTGLYEQYF. The CDR3 coding sequence is TGTGCCAGCAGTCCCGGGACAGGGCTATACGAGCAGTACTTC.

CDR3 loop: CASSFRWDRDEKLFF. The CDR3 nucleotides read TGTGCCAGCAGTTTTAGGTGGGACAGAGATGAAAAACTGTTTTTT. The chain recombines TRBV7-9 with TRBJ1-4; TRBD1 aligns across 7 bases. Per germline, CDR1 SEHNR and CDR2 FQNEAQ (reference sequence). The trim removed 6 bases at V and 6 bases at J, leaving 10 bases unmatched. There are 15 residues in the CDR3.

This chain connects TRBV28 to TRBJ2-3; perhaps TRBD2 as D (5 bases). V was pared by 3 bases and J by 0 bases, with 19 bases between. CDR1 MDHEN and CDR2 SYDVKM come from the germline V gene. This CDR3 comprises 18 residues. The CDR3 nucleotides are TGTGCCAGCAGTTTCAATTCGCGCGGACTGGCTAGCACAGATACGCAGTATTTT. Amino acid sequence: CASSFNSRGLASTDTQYF.

The chain has TRBV23-1 and TRBJ2-7; 9 nucleotides agree with TRBD1. TRBV23-1 has ORF status, its function being uncertain. The CDR3 consists of 19 residues. The V and J ends lost 10 bases and 3 bases, in that order; junction bases with no gene match: 25. CDR3 in amino acids: CATPLGGTGNPTPNYEQYF. The CDR3 coding sequence is TGCGCCACGCCTTTGGGGGGGACAGGGAACCCAACACCTAACTACGAGCAGTACTTC.